Listed below are T cell receptor beta chains from one sample, sequenced in a study of blood T cell repertoires in COVID-19. Data came from immunoSEQ multiplex PCR; TCRdb stores just in-frame clones and leaves some out. The sample shows tens of thousands of clones, 90% to 95% of them seen only once. The sequencing input was peripheral blood. Every receptor here comes from a human donor in a cohort sampled during active COVID-19. The CDR3 runs from the conserved cysteine through the conserved F or W. The order of the fields is clone size, J gene, V gene, D gene, CDR3 DNA, CDR3 protein. The D gene is left open where the match is weak. Expanded clones are given a class, and other clones once, few, many or no size at all.

clone_size: -
j_call: TRBJ2-2
v_call: TRBV9
d_call: -
cdr3_nt: TGTGCCAGCAGCGCCTTTCTCGGGGAGCTGTTTTTT
cdr3_aa: CASSAFLGELFF

clone_size: -
j_call: TRBJ2-1
v_call: TRBV4-3
d_call: -
cdr3_nt: TGCGCCAGCAGCCAGATCCGAGGTTCGGAGCAGTTCTTC
cdr3_aa: CASSQIRGSEQFF

clone_size: -
j_call: TRBJ2-1
v_call: TRBV19
d_call: TRBD1
cdr3_nt: TGTGCCAGTAGTATGGTGACAGGGAACGATGAGCAGTTCTTC
cdr3_aa: CASSMVTGNDEQFF

clone_size: -
j_call: TRBJ1-1
v_call: TRBV20-1
d_call: -
cdr3_nt: TGCAGTGCAGTAGGGGGTCGCGAAGCTTTCTTT
cdr3_aa: CSAVGGREAFF

clone_size: -
j_call: TRBJ1-2
v_call: TRBV6-2/TRBV6-3
d_call: -
cdr3_nt: TGTGCCAGCAGTTTCTTCAGTTTTAACTATGGCTACACCTTC
cdr3_aa: CASSFFSFNYGYTF

clone_size: -
j_call: TRBJ1-1
v_call: TRBV7-9
d_call: -
cdr3_nt: TGTGCCAGCAGTCCACAGGGATTTGAAGCTTTCTTT
cdr3_aa: CASSPQGFEAFF

clone_size: -
j_call: TRBJ2-1
v_call: TRBV7-2
d_call: -
cdr3_nt: TGTGCCAGCAGCTTAGTAACAGGAAACAATGAGCAGTTCTTC
cdr3_aa: CASSLVTGNNEQFF

clone_size: -
j_call: TRBJ2-2
v_call: TRBV5-1
d_call: -
cdr3_nt: TGCGCCAGCAGCTTGGAGTCAGAATTGTACGGGGAGCTGTTTTTT
cdr3_aa: CASSLESELYGELFF

clone_size: -
j_call: TRBJ1-5
v_call: TRBV27
d_call: TRBD1
cdr3_nt: TGTGCCAGCAGTTTACACGGACAGGGGAATCAGCCCCAGCATTTT
cdr3_aa: CASSLHGQGNQPQHF

clone_size: -
j_call: TRBJ2-7
v_call: TRBV3-1/TRBV3-2
d_call: -
cdr3_nt: TGTGCCAGCAGCCAAGCTAGCGACGAGCAGTACTTC
cdr3_aa: CASSQASDEQYF

clone_size: -
j_call: TRBJ1-5
v_call: TRBV6-5
d_call: -
cdr3_nt: TGTGCCAGCAGCCTAGGGGAACAGCCCCAGCATTTT
cdr3_aa: CASSLGEQPQHF

clone_size: -
j_call: TRBJ2-7
v_call: TRBV12-5
d_call: -
cdr3_nt: TGTGCTAGTGGCTCCGGGGGTGGGTACGAGCAGTACTTC
cdr3_aa: CASGSGGGYEQYF

clone_size: -
j_call: TRBJ2-1
v_call: TRBV7-3
d_call: TRBD2
cdr3_nt: TGTGCCAGCAGCTTAACGGCTAGCGGGAGTTACAATGAGCAGTTCTTC
cdr3_aa: CASSLTASGSYNEQFF

clone_size: few
j_call: TRBJ2-7
v_call: TRBV5-6
d_call: TRBD1
cdr3_nt: TGTGCCAGCAGCCCCTGGGACAGGGAGTACGAGCAGTACTTC
cdr3_aa: CASSPWDREYEQYF